These T cell receptor beta chains were read from a single sample in a study of CD4 T cells in relation to SARS-CoV-2 and coronaviruses. Here immunoSEQ multiplex PCR was the method, and the copy in TCRdb shows in-frame clones only, minus some. The data show around 24,000 clones, approximately 80% seen once. Their antigens are not known. The specimen was CD4+ T cells from PBMCs, cultured in vitro. These receptors came from a human donor in good health. The CDR3 runs from the conserved cysteine through the conserved F or W. The order of the fields is clone size, J gene, D gene, V gene, CDR3 protein, CDR3 DNA. The D gene is left open where the match is weak. Expanded clones are given a class, and other clones once, few, many or no size at all.

size: -
J: TRBJ1-1
D: TRBD1
V: TRBV19
CDR3: CASSMAAGGRTEAFF
DNA: TGTGCCAGTAGTATGGCAGCAGGGGGAAGGACTGAAGCTTTCTTT

size: -
J: TRBJ1-3
D: -
V: TRBV4-2
CDR3: CASSQDRTSSGNTIYF
DNA: TGTGCCAGCAGCCAAGACAGAACGTCCTCTGGAAACACCATATATTTT

size: -
J: TRBJ1-2
D: -
V: TRBV11-2
CDR3: CASSLEGQIYGYTF
DNA: TGTGCCAGCAGCCTCGAGGGGCAGATCTATGGCTACACCTTC

size: -
J: TRBJ1-4
D: -
V: TRBV14
CDR3: CASSQDRRATLTNEKLFF
DNA: TGTGCCAGCAGCCAAGATCGGCGCGCGACCCTAACTAATGAAAAACTGTTTTTT

size: -
J: TRBJ1-1
D: -
V: TRBV4-3
CDR3: CASSQGRVGEAFF
DNA: TGCGCCAGCAGCCAAGGACGGGTCGGTGAAGCTTTCTTT

size: -
J: TRBJ1-1
D: -
V: TRBV7-9
CDR3: CASSSTWRGNTEAFF
DNA: TGTGCCAGCAGCTCCACTTGGAGGGGGAACACTGAAGCTTTCTTT

size: few
J: TRBJ1-2
D: -
V: TRBV4-3
CDR3: CASSQSGQNHYGYTF
DNA: TGCGCCAGCAGCCAGTCCGGACAGAACCACTATGGCTACACCTTC

size: -
J: TRBJ1-1
D: -
V: TRBV19
CDR3: CASRHEGRHTEAFF
DNA: TGTGCCAGTCGGCATGAGGGTAGGCACACTGAAGCTTTCTTT

size: few
J: TRBJ1-4
D: -
V: TRBV3-1/TRBV3-2
CDR3: CASSQDGGEKKLFF
DNA: TGTGCCAGCAGCCAAGATGGAGGAGAGAAAAAACTGTTTTTT

size: -
J: TRBJ1-4
D: -
V: TRBV4-1
CDR3: CASSQDLVGEKLFF
DNA: TGCGCCAGCAGCCAAGATCTCGTGGGTGAAAAACTGTTTTTT

size: -
J: TRBJ2-3
D: TRBD2
V: TRBV5-1
CDR3: CASSPHRGGGLTDTQYF
DNA: TGCGCCAGCAGCCCACACCGGGGGGGCGGGTTGACAGATACGCAGTATTTT

size: few
J: TRBJ1-6
D: -
V: TRBV10-3
CDR3: CAISEGQLRTNSPLHF
DNA: TGTGCCATCAGTGAGGGACAGCTTAGAACTAATTCACCCCTCCACTTT

size: few
J: TRBJ1-5
D: -
V: TRBV2
CDR3: CASRYRIRSNQPQHF
DNA: TGTGCCAGCAGGTATCGTATCCGTAGCAATCAGCCCCAGCATTTT

size: -
J: TRBJ1-4
D: TRBD1
V: TRBV6-5
CDR3: CASSFDRGGTEKLFF
DNA: TGTGCCAGCAGTTTCGACAGGGGAGGTACGGAAAAACTGTTTTTT

size: -
J: TRBJ2-7
D: TRBD1
V: TRBV10-3
CDR3: CATWDRESEQYF
DNA: TGTGCCACCTGGGACAGGGAGAGTGAGCAGTACTTC

size: -
J: TRBJ2-7
D: TRBD1
V: TRBV2
CDR3: CASTRDSYEQYF
DNA: TGTGCCAGCACCCGGGACAGTTACGAGCAGTACTTC

size: medium-sized
J: TRBJ2-7
D: TRBD1
V: TRBV5-8
CDR3: CASSRTGPYEQYF
DNA: TGTGCCAGCAGTCGGACAGGCCCATACGAGCAGTACTTC

size: -
J: TRBJ2-1
D: TRBD2
V: TRBV19
CDR3: CASSIESSGHNEQFF
DNA: TGTGCCAGTAGTATTGAGTCTAGCGGACACAATGAGCAGTTCTTC

size: -
J: TRBJ1-1
D: -
V: TRBV19
CDR3: CASTIVRGTEAFF
DNA: TGTGCCAGTACTATAGTACGAGGCACTGAAGCTTTCTTT

size: -
J: TRBJ2-1
D: TRBD2
V: TRBV29-1
CDR3: CSVGPSSGTSWGEQFF
DNA: TGCAGCGTTGGCCCAAGTTCCGGGACTAGTTGGGGTGAGCAGTTCTTC

size: once
J: TRBJ2-3
D: -
V: TRBV7-6
CDR3: CASSSGGAGVTDTQYF
DNA: TGTGCCAGCAGCTCCGGGGGCGCGGGAGTAACAGATACGCAGTATTTT

size: -
J: TRBJ1-2
D: TRBD1
V: TRBV9
CDR3: CASSANRDRGFFDGYTF
DNA: TGTGCCAGCAGCGCGAACCGGGACAGGGGGTTTTTTGATGGCTACACCTTC

size: -
J: TRBJ2-1
D: TRBD2
V: TRBV7-9
CDR3: CASSPRPMRGSSEQFF
DNA: TGTGCCAGCAGCCCCCGCCCCATGCGGGGGTCTTCCGAGCAGTTCTTC

size: -
J: TRBJ2-2
D: TRBD1
V: TRBV7-2
CDR3: CASREGQGATGELFF
DNA: TGTGCCAGCCGGGAGGGACAGGGGGCGACCGGGGAGCTGTTTTTT

size: -
J: TRBJ2-7
D: TRBD1
V: TRBV12-5
CDR3: CASGLGQGYEQYF
DNA: TGTGCTAGTGGTTTGGGACAGGGATACGAGCAGTACTTC

size: -
J: TRBJ1-4
D: -
V: TRBV7-6
CDR3: CASSLRSGATNEKLFF
DNA: TGTGCCAGCAGCCTACGATCAGGCGCAACTAATGAAAAACTGTTTTTT

size: few
J: TRBJ1-5
D: -
V: TRBV2
CDR3: CASSEARGLGQPQHF
DNA: TGTGCCAGCAGTGAAGCGCGGGGCCTAGGACAGCCCCAGCATTTT

size: -
J: TRBJ1-6
D: -
V: TRBV14
CDR3: CASSLDGNSPLHF
DNA: TGTGCCAGCAGCCTGGATGGAAATTCACCCCTCCACTTT

size: -
J: TRBJ2-7
D: TRBD2
V: TRBV3-1/TRBV3-2
CDR3: CASSQGIRGGYEQYF
DNA: TGTGCCAGCAGCCAAGGGATACGGGGGGGCTACGAGCAGTACTTC

size: -
J: TRBJ1-6
D: -
V: TRBV11-1
CDR3: CASSLDAYSPLHF
DNA: TGTGCCAGCAGCTTAGACGCCTACTCACCCCTCCACTTT

size: -
J: TRBJ2-2
D: -
V: TRBV19
CDR3: CASSMKWGGSGELFF
DNA: TGTGCCAGTAGTATGAAGTGGGGGGGCTCCGGGGAGCTGTTTTTT

size: -
J: TRBJ1-2
D: -
V: TRBV10-3
CDR3: CAITPFGGTNYGYTF
DNA: TGTGCCATTACCCCCTTTGGGGGGACTAACTATGGCTACACCTTC

size: -
J: TRBJ1-1
D: TRBD1
V: TRBV3-1/TRBV3-2
CDR3: CASSPQRTGVDTEAFF
DNA: TGTGCCAGCAGCCCTCAACGGACAGGGGTGGACACTGAAGCTTTCTTT

size: -
J: TRBJ1-5
D: -
V: TRBV12-5
CDR3: CASGLVGGGKQPQHF
DNA: TGTGCTAGTGGTTTGGTAGGAGGGGGGAAACAGCCCCAGCATTTT

size: -
J: TRBJ1-2
D: -
V: TRBV21-1
CDR3: CASKGGFYGYTF
DNA: TGTGCCAGCAAGGGGGGGTTTTATGGCTACACCTTC

size: -
J: TRBJ1-3
D: -
V: TRBV6-6
CDR3: CGTSVAAGNTIYF
DNA: TGTGGCACCTCCGTCGCGGCCGGAAACACCATATATTTT

size: -
J: TRBJ1-5
D: -
V: TRBV27
CDR3: CASSLHRRNQPQHF
DNA: TGTGCCAGCAGTTTACACAGGCGCAATCAGCCCCAGCATTTT

size: -
J: TRBJ2-7
D: TRBD2
V: TRBV18
CDR3: CASSPPSGGINYEQYF
DNA: TGTGCCAGCTCACCACCTAGCGGGGGGATCAACTACGAGCAGTACTTC

size: -
J: TRBJ2-1
D: TRBD2
V: TRBV6-2/TRBV6-3
CDR3: CASSPSSGGAHEQFF
DNA: TGTGCCAGCAGCCCATCGAGCGGGGGGGCCCATGAGCAGTTCTTC

size: -
J: TRBJ2-5
D: -
V: TRBV5-1
CDR3: CASGLAEETQYF
DNA: TGCGCCAGCGGGCTGGCCGAAGAGACCCAGTACTTC

size: -
J: TRBJ2-5
D: TRBD2
V: TRBV2
CDR3: CASSPLLAGVETQYF
DNA: TGTGCCAGCAGTCCCTTACTAGCGGGAGTTGAGACCCAGTACTTC

size: -
J: TRBJ2-7
D: -
V: TRBV2
CDR3: CASGRDFTYEQYF
DNA: TGTGCCAGCGGCCGGGACTTTACCTACGAGCAGTACTTC

size: once
J: TRBJ2-7
D: TRBD1
V: TRBV5-5
CDR3: CASSYTGAAGYEQYF
DNA: TGTGCCAGCAGCTATACAGGGGCGGCAGGCTACGAGCAGTACTTC

size: few
J: TRBJ2-2
D: TRBD2
V: TRBV5-1
CDR3: CASSFAGGRTGELFF
DNA: TGCGCCAGCAGCTTTGCGGGGGGGCGTACCGGGGAGCTGTTTTTT